Following are 17 T cell receptor beta chains from one sample sequenced in a study of T cell responses to AZD1222 COVID-19 vaccine. Data came from immunoSEQ multiplex PCR; TCRdb stores just in-frame clones and leaves some out. The sample holds 150,000 to 200,000 clones, approximately 92% seen once. Here the sequenced sample was peripheral blood, taken on day 0 of AZD1222 vaccination. These receptor sequences come from an adult in good health.

This chain connects TRBV4-3 to TRBJ2-7, with D perhaps matching TRBD1 (8 bases). The germline V gene encodes CDR1 LGHNA and CDR2 YSLEER. V lost 3 bases and J 3 bases, leaving 21 bases between the germline ends. The CDR3 totals 17 residues. The CDR3 loop is CASSQQASGTGFYEQYF. CDR3 in DNA: TGCGCCAGCAGCCAGCAGGCCAGCGGGACAGGCTTCTACGAGCAGTACTTC.

V is TRBV29-1 and J is TRBJ1-2; no definite D call. The CDR3 consists of 11 residues. In germline, CDR1 is SQVTM, CDR2 ANQGSEA. Trimming removed 8 bases at V and 0 bases at J, with 7 bases between. The CDR3 sequence: CSMGANYGYTF. CDR3 DNA sequence: TGCAGCATGGGAGCTAACTATGGCTACACCTTC.

This clone was counted once. This chain links TRBV5-1 with TRBJ1-1; D is unresolved. Germline V CDR1 and CDR2: SGHRS, YFSETQ. Trimming stripped 4 bases from V and 4 bases from J, with 14 bases between. The CDR3 loop spans 14 amino acids. Here the CDR3 reads CASSRPLGSTEAFF. The CDR3 DNA is TGCGCCAGCAGCCGGCCCTTGGGGTCCACTGAAGCTTTCTTT.

The rearrangement links TRBV5-4 to TRBJ2-5, with D possibly matching TRBD2 (7 bases). Germline CDR1 is SGHNT and CDR2 is YYREEE (reference sequence). The CDR3 contains 14 residues. Trimming removed 1 base from V and 8 bases from J, with 15 bases in between. CDR3 coding DNA: TGTGCCAGCAGCTTGAGGGGGGGCGGGGAAACCCAGTACTTC. Encoded protein: CASSLRGGGETQYF.

This clone was counted once. This rearrangement joins TRBV27 to TRBJ2-7; TRBD1 is a possible D gene (5 bases). The ends were cut back, 5 bases at V and 6 bases at J, with 14 bases in the middle. The CDR3 is made up of 13 amino acids. Germline V CDR1 and CDR2: MNHEY, SMNVEV (reference sequence). CDR3 protein: CASSGVAGPEQYF. CDR3 nucleotides: TGTGCCAGCAGTGGGGTGGCAGGGCCCGAGCAGTACTTC.

V usage is TRBV15 and J usage is TRBJ1-4; 7 bases are shared with TRBD1. The CDR3 loop spans 13 amino acids. The V gene's germline CDR1 is LNHNV and CDR2 YYDKDF (reference sequence). The J segment lost 8 bases and the V segment lost 0 bases, leaving 0 bases of the junction unmatched. This CDR3 is CATSRDRGEKLFF. CDR3 nucleotides: TGTGCCACCAGCAGAGACAGGGGGGAAAAACTGTTTTTT. Looking up the rest from reference TRBV15 and TRBJ1-4 gives the full variable domain: DAMVIQNPRYQVTQFGKPVTLSCSQTLNHNVMYWYQQKSSQAPKLLFHYYDKDFNNEADTPDNFQSRRPNTSFCFLDIRSPGLGDTAMYLCATSRDRGEKLFFGSGTQLSVL.

The J gene is TRBJ1-5, the V gene TRBV12-3 or TRBV12-4, with D unclear. V was pared by 4 bases and J by 0 bases, with 1 base between. The CDR3 extends over 12 amino acids. The CDR3 loop reads CASSYSNQPQHF. As DNA, the CDR3 is TGTGCCAGCAGTTATAGCAATCAGCCCCAGCATTTT.

This chain uses TRBV19 with TRBJ2-1; maybe TRBD2 (5 bases). CDR3 length: 15 amino acids. V was pared by 6 bases and J by 0 bases, with 12 bases between. Germline CDR1 LNHDA, CDR2 SQIVND (reference sequence). CDR3 residues: CASRLWESSYNEQFF. The CDR3 DNA sequence: TGTGCCAGTAGGCTGTGGGAGAGCTCCTACAATGAGCAGTTCTTC. Complete variable domain (other parts from reference TRBV19 and TRBJ2-1): DGGITQSPKYLFRKEGQNVTLSCEQNLNHDAMYWYRQDPGQGLRLIYYSQIVNDFQKGDIAEGYSVSREKKESFPLTVTSAQKNPTAFYLCASRLWESSYNEQFFGPGTRLTVL.

This chain joins TRBV12-3 or TRBV12-4 and TRBJ1-1; D ambiguous. This CDR3 has 11 amino acids. V was cut by 8 bases and J by 7 bases, with 11 bases left in between. Written as DNA, the CDR3 is TGTGCCAGCGGAACAACAGTTGAAGCTTTCTTT. Translating it yields CASGTTVEAFF.

J is TRBJ1-4 and V is TRBV19, with D perhaps TRBD1 (5 bases). The CDR3 length is 16 residues. Looked up from germline, CDR1 is LNHDA and CDR2 is SQIVND (reference sequence). V lost 4 bases to trimming and J lost 3 bases, with 15 bases between them. The CDR3 spells CASSKGLGAPNEKLFF. The CDR3 DNA sequence: TGTGCCAGTAGTAAGGGGCTCGGGGCGCCTAATGAAAAACTGTTTTTT.

CDR3 residues: CASSEAWGQGTYSNQPQHF. As DNA, the CDR3 is TGTGCCAGCAGTGAAGCATGGGGACAGGGCACCTATAGCAATCAGCCCCAGCATTTT. The chain carries TRBV6-1 and TRBJ1-5, with 9 positions matching TRBD1. The CDR3 sequence is 19 residues long. Trimming cost V 0 bases and J 0 bases; bases outside gene matches: 9. Germline-derived CDR1 and CDR2 are MNHNS and SASEGT.

The chain couples TRBV7-3 to TRBJ2-1; 8 bases fit TRBD1. V was pared by 4 bases and J by 7 bases, with 6 bases of the junction left unmatched. Germline CDR1 is SGHTA and CDR2 is FQGTGA. The CDR3 length is 14 residues. CDR3 nucleotides: TGTGCCAGCAGCTCCGGACAGGGTTCGAATGAGCAGTTCTTC. The encoded protein is CASSSGQGSNEQFF.

The chain couples TRBV7-9 to TRBJ1-2; D remains unclear. The germline V gene has CDR1 SEHNR and CDR2 FQNEAQ (reference sequence). Deletions cut 0 bases from V and 1 base from J, with 9 bases between. This CDR3 comprises 15 residues. The CDR3 coding sequence is TGTGCCAGCAGCTTAGCGGGGTCAGTTAACTATGGCTACACCTTC. Amino acids: CASSLAGSVNYGYTF.

The chain uses TRBV19 and TRBJ1-2; 7 nucleotides agree with TRBD1. The CDR3 extends over 13 amino acids. The J segment lost 1 base and the V segment lost 8 bases, leaving 4 bases of the junction unmatched. Germline V CDR1 and CDR2: LNHDA, SQIVND (reference sequence). The CDR3 loop reads CASWDRGNYGYTF. Here the CDR3 DNA reads TGTGCCAGTTGGGACAGAGGTAACTATGGCTACACCTTC. The full variable domain, in which reference TRBV19 and TRBJ1-2 provide the parts outside the CDR3, is DGGITQSPKYLFRKEGQNVTLSCEQNLNHDAMYWYRQDPGQGLRLIYYSQIVNDFQKGDIAEGYSVSREKKESFPLTVTSAQKNPTAFYLCASWDRGNYGYTFGSGTRLTVV.

The rearrangement uses TRBV7-8 and TRBJ2-7, with 9 bases aligning to TRBD2. V dropped 5 bases and J dropped 6; count of bases not matched to a gene: 11. The CDR3 extends over 15 amino acids. Germline V lookup: CDR1 SGHVS, CDR2 FQNEAQ. In nucleotides, the CDR3 is TGTGCCAGCAGCCCAACGGGGCGGGGGGGCTCCGAGCAGTACTTC. It is translated as CASSPTGRGGSEQYF.

The rearrangement joins TRBV2 to TRBJ1-6; D gene unclear. V was pared by 4 bases and J by 6 bases, with 10 bases between. This CDR3 spans 14 amino acids. CDR1 is SNHLY and CDR2 is FYNNEI in the germline V gene. Written as DNA, the CDR3 is TGTGCCAGCAGTGTGGAAAGGGCTAATTCACCCCTCCACTTT. Translated: CASSVERANSPLHF.

The rearrangement links TRBV2 to TRBJ1-3; TRBD1 agrees at 7 bases. Germline V CDR1 and CDR2: SNHLY, FYNNEI. This CDR3 has 16 amino acids. With V trimmed by 3 bases and J by 4 bases, 9 bases remained unmatched. The CDR3 region is CASSDLLTGEGNTIYF. CDR3 coding DNA: TGTGCCAGCAGTGACCTACTTACAGGGGAGGGAAACACCATATATTTT.